The T cell receptor beta chain under discussion was sequenced for a study of regulatory T cells in long-lasting Graves disease (dated by TCRdb to the early 2020s). Describing the broader study: Patients with newly diagnosed Graves' disease had been on antithyroid drugs for under 3 months. A total of about 33 samples underwent TCR sequencing, from 13 patients with persistent Graves' disease and around 20 patients with newly diagnosed Graves' disease. This study used TCR sequencing and RNA sequencing of peripheral blood to compare persistent Graves' disease patients against newly diagnosed Graves' disease patients. The study was registered as a clinical trial and conducted in China. Overall study results and their limits: Peripheral blood alone was examined, since thyroid tissue, which constituted the primary lesion, could not be accessed. Persistent Graves' disease patients showed lower TCR Shannon entropy and fewer highly expanded clones than newly diagnosed patients, suggesting clonal expansion. Preferential use of TRBV28, TRBJ1-2 and TRBJ2-5 was observed in persistent disease, whereas TRBV20-1 and TRBJ2-1 were favored in newly diagnosed disease. Patients with persistent disease shared more public clonotypes (fewer than 3,000) than newly diagnosed patients did (more than 900). The small sample size was acknowledged by the authors as a limitation that may reduce accuracy. Sequencing and analysis were limited to the TCR beta chain.

Trimming removed 5 bases from V and 2 bases from J, leaving 14 bases between the germline ends. The germline V gene sets CDR1 to SGHTA and CDR2 to FQGTGA. The CDR3 runs 15 residues from the cysteine to the phenylalanine. Only the CDR3 DNA is retained, 45 bases long and in frame from the first base. On this clonotype: Its antigen is unknown. With a much larger clone just one base away, this may be a read error.

The protocol used for the library was multiplex PCR. TCRdb records Illumina HiSeq 4000 as the sequencer. CDR3 regions were amplified by Arm-PCR with iRepertoire HTBI primers to construct TCR beta libraries. Before sequencing, the PCR products went through gel purification. The original methods were these. Gene usage analysis of CDR3 amino acid clonotypes relied on the 60 or so TRBV and 12 to 15 TRBJ segments identified across samples. Filtered high-quality paired reads were merged into contigs using COPE and FqMerger. BLAST was used to align contigs to IMGT TRBV, TRBD and TRBJ reference genes, with CDR3 defined following IMGT. Clonotypes above 0.1% frequency were classified as highly expanded clones. Shannon entropy served as the measure of repertoire diversity, while the Gini coefficient captured V-J evenness. A clonotype found in more than one individual was treated as public. TCRdb reworked the public reads: Q25 trimming with fastp, MiXCR clone assembly, productive beta chains retained. Each CDR3 protein appears once, grouped with its most common genes and DNA. V and J calls and clone size were set by TCRdb, not the authors. Within this sample are 360,000 or so distinct CDR3 sequences, with 15% to 20% of them counted one time only. The ten biggest clones cover just over 20% of the sample.

The sample's time point, from its label and the paper: newly diagnosed GD, antithyroid drugs for less than 3 months. For both TCR sequencing and RNA sequencing, RNA was extracted from PBMCs in TRIzol. The diagnosis of Graves' disease was made according to American Thyroid Association guidelines. The patients came from an endocrinology department in Xi'an, China. Each patient gave 7.5 to 10 milliliters of peripheral blood, collected in an EDTA anticoagulant tube. PBMCs were isolated by Ficoll Paque Plus density gradient separation without further T cell sorting. An Agilent 2100 Bioanalyzer and agarose gel were used to check RNA quality, and a NanoDrop 2000 was used to measure RNA concentration. This sample was also put to use in a study of T cells in Graves' hyperthyroidism and ophthalmopathy. The second investigation adds: A patient counted as having stable Graves' hyperthyroidism if no progression to ophthalmopathy occurred over 18 months of follow-up. The hyperthyroidism patients were between 18 and 65 years old and newly diagnosed, with a disease duration of less than 2 months. The study excluded patients with uncontrolled infections, other autoimmune diseases, pregnancy or lactation. Diagnoses relied on clinical symptoms, serum thyroxine and TRAb, thyroid ultrasound and orbital computed tomography. A first-round RT-PCR of the TCR CDR3 used the HTBI primer set with the Qiagen OneStep RT-PCR kit. Blood samples also contained most of the expanded thyroid clonotypes (frequency above 0.001), which suggests that blood repertoires may reflect thyroid immune responses. A model built on a 13 V-J signature distinguished ophthalmopathy from stable hyperthyroidism, reaching 87.88% sensitivity and approximately 81% specificity in cross-validation and 80%/75% in testing. In validation, progression to ophthalmopathy was predicted by the model with 70.59% sensitivity and roughly 76% specificity, a median of 6.5 months before onset. A discovery cohort of about a hundred patients, about 40 with Graves' ophthalmopathy and approximately 57 with stable Graves' hyperthyroidism, was used to find distinguishing TCR V-J signatures. Prospective prediction of ophthalmopathy was tested in an independent validation cohort of 18 to 20 hyperthyroidism patients and 17 patients who later progressed to ophthalmopathy. For training and testing, the 100 patients in the discovery cohort were randomly divided in a 7:3 ratio. Thyroid tissue and blood T-cell repertoires from about six Graves' hyperthyroidism patients were also compared in the study. Once sampling was done, hyperthyroidism patients were given methimazole at a starting dose of 30 mg daily, whereas ophthalmopathy patients were given high-dose intravenous methylprednisolone. The libraries were constructed in a second round of multiplex PCR and then size-selected and purified. Sequencing of the libraries was done on an Illumina HiSeq2000 using paired-end 100 bp reads. SOAPnuke was used to process the raw data, throwing out any read that contained adapters or uncalled bases, had a mean Phred below 15, or lacked an exact constant-primer or identifier match. COPE v1.2.5 was used to merge high-quality paired reads, and clonotypes were defined as unique nucleotide sequences. Clonotypes were aligned to IMGT TRBV, TRBD and TRBJ reference segments using MiTCR v1.1. The analysis included only V-J combinations with a frequency above 0.0001, which together covered roughly 99% of the repertoires. A TCS score was defined as the ratio of F50 (clonal expansion) to E x V (chaos), with BLOSUM62-based TCRdist applied between CDR3 peptides within each V-J. Welch's t-statistics and random forest reduced roughly 530 V-J features to roughly 13, which were used in a naive Bayes classifier (R e1071). Sample size was not statistically predetermined, and investigators were not blinded to group allocation. TCR Vbeta CDR3 sequencing of 130 to 150 peripheral blood samples (under 45 ophthalmopathy, 75 or so hyperthyroidism and roughly 17 progressor patients) is reported in the paper.

Sequenced here: peripheral blood mononuclear cells (PBMCs), sampled at new diagnosis, from a patient treated with antithyroid drugs. This chain is built from TRBV7-3 and TRBJ2-3; the D gene is perhaps TRBD1, from 6 matching bases. The TCR sequence derives from a woman younger than 30 with Graves disease. Donor details come from another sample of the same person, matched by shared clones. This receptor has the CDR3 CASSVGGFNTDTQYF. At the DNA level, the sequence is TGTGCCAGCAGCGTAGGGGGATTCAACACAGATACGCAGTATTTT.